The next 3 T cell receptor beta chains were all read from a single sample in a study of lymphopenia after photon versus proton radiotherapy. Produced via immunoSEQ multiplex PCR; TCRdb's table is partial and in-frame only. Counted here are approximately 80,000 clones, around 83% occurring once; the ten biggest clones make up roughly 1.4%. This material consisted of peripheral blood, taken from a patient treated with proton-based radiotherapy. Receptors were obtained from a man between 60 and 70 years old with pancreatic cancer.

The chain joins TRBV30 to TRBJ2-3; 7 bases match TRBD1. The CDR3 has 13 residues. Per the germline V gene, CDR1 is GTSNPN and CDR2 is SVGIG (reference sequence). The ends lost 1 base at V and 7 bases at J; junction bases unmatched: 5. The CDR3 region has the DNA TGTGCCTGGAGTGAAACAGGGGTAAATACGCAGTATTTT. As protein: CAWSETGVNTQYF.

This clone was seen just once. The chain couples TRBV7-2 to TRBJ2-5, with 11 bases matching TRBD2. The V segment lost 4 bases and the J segment 5 bases; nucleotides outside the gene matches: 18. CDR1 and CDR2 from the germline V gene are SGHTA and FQGNSA. The CDR3 is made up of 19 amino acids. The CDR3 DNA follows: TGTGCCAGCAGCTCTTTAGGGCAATTTAGCGGGAGGGCTAGGGAGACCCAGTACTTC. It translates to CASSSLGQFSGRARETQYF.

This sequence joins TRBV9 and TRBJ2-3, with TRBD2 identical over 14 bases. V shed 1 base, J shed 4 bases, and the junction held 5 bases outside the gene matches. There are 17 residues in the CDR3. The germline V gene has CDR1 SGDLS and CDR2 YYNGEE. CDR3 sequence (DNA): TGTGCCAGCAGCGTATCGACTAGCGGGAGGGACGCAGATACGCAGTATTTT. As protein: CASSVSTSGRDADTQYF. Filled out from reference TRBV9 and TRBJ2-3, the complete variable domain reads DSGVTQTPKHLITATGQRVTLRCSPRSGDLSVYWYQQSLDQGLQFLIQYYNGEERAKGNILERFSAQQFPDLHSELNLSSLELGDSALYFCASSVSTSGRDADTQYFGPGTRLTVL.